Listed below are T cell receptor beta chains from one sample, sequenced in a study of blood T cells in healthy people across ages. One entry per CDR3 protein results from TCRdb running MiXCR on the 5' RACE reads. The table shows 890,000 or so distinct CDR3 sequences, with around 62% occurring only once. The sequencing input was blood. The receptor set was obtained from a man aged 25 to 45 in good health. The conserved cysteine and the conserved F or W are not part of the CDR3 here. A D gene is named only where the DNA matches it firmly.

TRBJ1-5 TRBV10-3 . AISEDSGGQPQH
TRBJ2-5 TRBV10-3 TRBD2 AISETSGEETQY
TRBJ1-1 TRBV29-1 . SVGRGAF
TRBJ2-7 TRBV6-2/TRBV6-3 TRBD2 ASRYRLAVYEQY
TRBJ2-2 TRBV5-1 TRBD2 ASSSSSGLNTGELF
TRBJ1-5 TRBV4-3 . ASSQDGVQPQH
TRBJ1-2 TRBV20-1 . SAREPPGGGTNYGYT
TRBJ2-3 TRBV29-1 . SVEPTGRPDTQY
TRBJ2-1 TRBV7-2 TRBD2 ASSLPGLAGVGQF
. TRBV6-6 . ASSYSPSGYEQY
TRBJ2-1 TRBV2 TRBD1 ASRDRTGNNEQF
TRBJ1-4 TRBV9 . ASSAGWFNEKLF
TRBJ2-3 TRBV28 . ASSLTSDTRTDTQY
. TRBV30 TRBD1 ACQGTGSYEQY
. TRBV27 . ASSLWGVDRDEQY
TRBJ2-7 TRBV20-1 . SARGQTSPYEQY
TRBJ2-1 TRBV29-1 . SVLGDSNSNEQF
TRBJ2-1 TRBV9 TRBD2 ASSVGASGVHNEQF
. TRBV7-8 . ASSSTGRVYGNIQY
TRBJ2-6 TRBV6-2/TRBV6-3 . ASSYGFSGANVLT
TRBJ2-5 TRBV29-1 . SVLRTQETQY
TRBJ2-5 TRBV7-6 . ASSLAYRELKETQY
. TRBV20-1 TRBD2 SARPRGGQTQY
TRBJ2-4 TRBV24-1 . ATSKGGSYERY
TRBJ2-5 TRBV10-3 TRBD2 AISWSGVEETQY
TRBJ1-2 TRBV20-1 TRBD1 SAPGQLNYGYT
TRBJ2-3 TRBV3-1 . ASSRETGIIDTQY
TRBJ1-5 TRBV12-3/TRBV12-4 . ASRTRDFNQPQR
TRBJ2-7 TRBV4-3 . ASSQERAGRSSYEQY
TRBJ1-1 TRBV7-2 . ASSRGGVKTEAF
. TRBV29-1 TRBD1 SVEDTGGEETQY
TRBJ1-6 TRBV4-3 . ASSQGSGPAPGSPLH
TRBJ2-7 TRBV2 TRBD1 AIDGQGFGEQY
TRBJ1-5 TRBV20-1 . SARDPNSINQPQH
TRBJ2-5 TRBV9 TRBD2 ASSVSGLAQETQY
TRBJ1-5 TRBV12-3/TRBV12-4 . ASSLLGLRSDQPQH
TRBJ1-6 TRBV6-7 . ASSSPWVLH
TRBJ1-1 TRBV20-1 . SANTGMNTEAF